This TCR beta chain comes out of a study of blood T cell repertoires in COVID-19. This CDR3 region has 15 residues. V dropped 5 bases and J dropped 4 bases, with 17 bases sitting between them. CDR1 SNHLY and CDR2 FYNNEI come from the germline V gene. Methods used by the authors: How many nucleated cells were present was estimated from reference gene primer amplification. Using immunoSEQ multiplex PCR, the repertoire was profiled, and TCRdb retains in-frame clones only, with some absent. V and J calls and clone size follow that table, whereas D and trimming were derived from the DNA. Here the sample spans just over 300,000 clones, over 75% being singletons.

The chain couples TRBV2 to TRBJ1-1; D is possibly TRBD1 (5 bases). The receptor was derived from a man aged 30 to 45 who had recovered from COVID-19. Material for sequencing was PBMCs or T cells enriched from blood (not recorded which). Here the CDR3 DNA reads TGTGCCAGCAGTTCGAGGGATGGGGGGGGCACTGAAGCTTTCTTT. Translation gives CASSSRDGGGTEAFF.